These 16 T cell receptor beta chains originate from one sample sequenced in a study of OX40 agonist ivuxolimab in advanced cancers. Sequencing used immunoSEQ multiplex PCR; TCRdb keeps in-frame clones, though not all of them. There are around 82,000 clones in the sample; roughly 91% occur only once, and around 0.45% lies in the top ten. The material was CD4+ or CD8+ T cells sorted from blood, obtained in a trial of the OX40 agonist ivuxolimab. The source is an adult with an advanced solid tumor such as melanoma, head and neck, liver or kidney cancer.

The rearrangement joins TRBV7-9 to TRBJ1-1; D gene ambiguous. V dropped 4 bases and J dropped 1 base, with 10 bases sitting between them. The germline V gene encodes CDR1 SEHNR and CDR2 FQNEAQ (reference sequence). The CDR3 runs to 14 residues. The CDR3 sequence: CASSSVAKNTEAFF. The CDR3 DNA is TGTGCCAGCAGCTCCGTAGCTAAGAACACTGAAGCTTTCTTT.

This clone was found a few times. Other DNA variants within this sample encode the same CDR3. The genes are TRBV18 and TRBJ2-7; D is perhaps TRBD1 (5 bases). V was cut by 3 bases and J by 5 bases, with 11 bases left in between. The CDR3 extends over 13 amino acids. The V gene's germline CDR1 is KGHSH and CDR2 LQKENI. The CDR3 reads CASSPSTVHEQYF. The CDR3, as DNA: TGTGCCAGCTCACCGTCGACAGTCCACGAGCAGTACTTC.

V and J are TRBV5-1 and TRBJ2-1; TRBD1 agrees at 7 bases. The CDR3 consists of 14 residues. V was pared by 4 bases and J by 6 bases, with 7 bases of the junction left unmatched. The germline V gene encodes CDR1 SGHRS and CDR2 YFSETQ. For the CDR3, the DNA is TGCGCCAGCAGCCCCGGGACAGAAGCCAATGAGCAGTTCTTC. Encoded protein: CASSPGTEANEQFF. The variable domain in full, completed from reference TRBV5-1 and TRBJ2-1, reads KAGVTQTPRYLIKTRGQQVTLSCSPISGHRSVSWYQQTPGQGLQFLFEYFSETQRNKGNFPGRFSGRQFSNSRSEMNVSTLELGDSALYLCASSPGTEANEQFFGPGTRLTVL.

V usage is TRBV6-6 and J usage is TRBJ1-1, with D perhaps matching TRBD1 (5 bases). V lost 7 bases and J 3 bases, leaving 15 bases between the germline ends. The CDR3 totals 14 residues. Germline V gives CDR1 MNHNY, CDR2 SVGAGI (reference sequence). The CDR3 sequence is CASNPGFGYTEAFF. CDR3 in DNA: TGTGCCAGCAACCCAGGGTTTGGGTACACTGAAGCTTTCTTT.

The rearrangement links TRBV18 to TRBJ2-5; the D gene is possibly TRBD1 (6 bases). CDR3 size: 14 residues. V was shortened by 6 bases and J by 1 base, with 12 bases between the two germline ends. Germline CDR1 and CDR2: KGHSH and LQKENI. The CDR3 reads CASSRVGAQETQYF. For the CDR3, the DNA is TGTGCCAGCTCCCGCGTGGGGGCCCAAGAGACCCAGTACTTC.

This chain links TRBV19 with TRBJ1-2; possible D gene TRBD1, 5 bases. CDR1 is LNHDA, CDR2 SQIVND, per germline (reference sequence). The length of the CDR3 is 15 residues. V lost 4 bases and J lost 4, with 16 bases in between. CDR3 protein: CASSTKGTGGYGYTF. The CDR3 DNA reads TGTGCCAGTAGTACTAAAGGCACGGGGGGCTATGGCTACACCTTC.

The chain employs TRBV6-1 and TRBJ1-5; a weak D match, TRBD1 (5 bases). The ends were cut back, 6 bases at V and 5 bases at J, with 11 bases in the middle. There are 13 residues in the CDR3. Looked up from germline, CDR1 is MNHNS and CDR2 is SASEGT. DNA for the CDR3: TGTGCCAGCAGATTAACAGGAGATCAGCCCCAGCATTTT. It is translated as CASRLTGDQPQHF.

The chain has TRBV5-1 and TRBJ1-1; D is undetermined. CDR3 length: 14 amino acids. The germline V and J ends were trimmed by 1 base and 3 bases, with 10 bases remaining between them. Per the germline V gene, CDR1 is SGHRS and CDR2 is YFSETQ. The CDR3 sequence is CASSLTGGDTEAFF. In DNA, the CDR3 is TGCGCCAGCAGCTTGACCGGTGGGGACACTGAAGCTTTCTTT.

In its sample, this clone was seen once. J is TRBJ1-1 and V is TRBV6-5, with D tentatively TRBD1 (5 bases). Trimming removed 2 bases at V and 6 bases at J, with 10 bases between. The CDR3 is 13 residues long. Germline V gene data show CDR1 as MNHEY and CDR2 as SVGAGI. The CDR3 coding sequence is TGTGCCAGCAGTTACGGGGGAGGGTCTGAAGCTTTCTTT. It translates to CASSYGGGSEAFF.

This chain connects TRBV18 to TRBJ2-3; D is perhaps TRBD1 (8 bases). The ends were cut back, 5 bases at V and 4 bases at J, with 19 bases in the middle. The germline CDR1 and CDR2 sequences are KGHSH and LQKENI. There are 16 residues in the CDR3. CDR3 DNA: TGTGCCAGCTCATCTCGACAGGGGAGGGTGTCAGATACGCAGTATTTT. Residues: CASSSRQGRVSDTQYF.

The chain carries TRBV7-9 and TRBJ1-5; D might be TRBD1 (5 bases). The CDR3 has 14 amino acids. V lost 9 bases, J lost 1 base, and 13 bases lay in between. Germline V gene sequence: CDR1 SEHNR, CDR2 FQNEAQ (reference sequence). The CDR3 DNA reads as TGTGCCAGTCAATCGGGGGGAAGCAATCAGCCCCAGCATTTT. Its protein product is CASQSGGSNQPQHF.

This rearrangement joins TRBV7-6 to TRBJ2-1; possibly TRBD1 for D (5 bases). The V end was cut by 4 bases, the J end by 7 bases, with 8 bases between. CDR1 SGHVS and CDR2 FNYEAQ come from the germline V gene. This CDR3 comprises 12 residues. The CDR3 spells CASSYYRNEQFF. The CDR3 nucleotides read TGTGCCAGCAGCTACTACAGGAATGAGCAGTTCTTC.

V gene TRBV6-6 combines with J gene TRBJ1-2; no clear D gene. CDR1 and CDR2 (germline): MNHNY, SVGAGI (reference sequence). The CDR3 runs 14 residues. Trimming shortened V by 4 bases and J by 2 bases, and 11 bases separated the two germline ends. CDR3 in DNA: TGTGCCAGCAGTTTGGGCAGCCAAAACTATGGCTACACCTTC. This encodes CASSLGSQNYGYTF.

About this clone: Other DNA sequences from this sample encode an identical CDR3 as well. V usage is TRBV6-5 and J usage is TRBJ2-2; possibly TRBD1 for D (5 bases). Between the trimmed V and J ends, which lost 4 bases and 1 base, there was a span of 7 bases. The CDR3 consists of 14 residues. Looked up from germline, CDR1 is MNHEY and CDR2 is SVGAGI. This chain's CDR3 is CASSSTGNTGELFF. The CDR3 DNA reads TGTGCCAGCAGTTCCACAGGGAACACCGGGGAGCTGTTTTTT.

The rearrangement links TRBV28 to TRBJ1-2; D may be TRBD1 (6 bases). V lost 4 bases, J lost 4 bases, and 13 bases lay in between. This CDR3 is 14 amino acids long. In germline, CDR1 is MDHEN, CDR2 SYDVKM. The CDR3 loop is CASSSSDRLYGYTF. The CDR3 coding sequence is TGTGCCAGCAGTTCCTCCGACAGGCTCTATGGCTACACCTTC.

The chain is built from TRBV5-1 and TRBJ2-2, with D possibly being TRBD1 or TRBD2 (6 bases each). Germline CDR1 SGHRS, CDR2 YFSETQ. The V end lost 7 bases, the J end lost 4 bases, and 11 bases lay between the germline ends. The CDR3 covers 13 residues. CDR3 sequence reads: CASGGPITGELFF. The DNA of the CDR3 is TGCGCCAGCGGGGGGCCAATCACCGGGGAGCTGTTTTTT. Together with reference TRBV5-1 and TRBJ2-2, the CDR3 gives the full variable domain: KAGVTQTPRYLIKTRGQQVTLSCSPISGHRSVSWYQQTPGQGLQFLFEYFSETQRNKGNFPGRFSGRQFSNSRSEMNVSTLELGDSALYLCASGGPITGELFFGEGSRLTVL.